These 29 T cell receptor beta chains were sequenced from one sample in a study of PD-1 and CTLA-4 blockade in melanoma. TCRdb's copy holds only in-frame clones and misses some; the assay was immunoSEQ multiplex PCR. This sample yields about 32,000 clones, of which about nine tenths are seen a single time; roughly 7% belongs to the top ten. Specimen: CD8+ T cells from peripheral blood, collected from a patient given anti-PD-1 treatment. The receptors were gathered from a human donor with melanoma.

The chain carries TRBV6-5 and TRBJ2-1; D not certain. V lost 7 bases, J lost 0 bases, and 10 bases lay in between. Germline V gene lookup returns CDR1 MNHEY and CDR2 SVGAGI. The CDR3 has 14 residues. CDR3 in amino acids: CASTWSDSYNEQFF. In nucleotides, the CDR3 is TGTGCCAGCACTTGGAGTGACTCCTACAATGAGCAGTTCTTC.

V usage is TRBV6-2 or TRBV6-3 and J usage is TRBJ1-2; D is ambiguous. Germline V gives CDR1 MNHEY, CDR2 SVGEGT. The CDR3 has 14 residues. With 6 bases removed from V and 7 bases from J, the gap between germline ends came to 18 bases. In DNA form, the CDR3 reads TGTGCCAGCAGCCCAAACCCTCCCTGGGCTGGCTACACCTTC. Its translation: CASSPNPPWAGYTF.

The rearrangement links TRBV16 to TRBJ1-5; tentatively, D is TRBD1 (5 bases). Germline V gene lookup returns CDR1 KGHSY and CDR2 FQNENV. The germline V and J ends were trimmed by 2 bases and 4 bases, with 9 bases remaining between them. The CDR3 runs to 14 residues. The CDR3 nucleotides read TGTGCCAGCAGCCAAAACAAGGGGAATCAGCCCCAGCATTTT. Amino acids: CASSQNKGNQPQHF.

The V gene is TRBV4-1, the J gene TRBJ1-1; 8 bases line up with TRBD1. Per the germline V gene, CDR1 is MGHRA and CDR2 is YSYEKL. After removal of 6 bases from V and 1 base from J, the junction contained 7 bases not matched to a gene. The CDR3 contains 15 residues. This chain's CDR3 is CASSSSGQGNTEAFF. The CDR3 DNA sequence: TGCGCCAGCAGTTCATCTGGACAGGGGAACACTGAAGCTTTCTTT.

This rearrangement joins TRBV28 to TRBJ2-1; 10 nucleotides align to TRBD1. V shed 4 bases, J shed 7 bases, and the junction held 4 bases outside the gene matches. The CDR3 sequence is 14 residues long. Germline V CDR1 and CDR2: MDHEN, SYDVKM. The CDR3 here is CASSYRTGGNEQFF. CDR3 coding DNA: TGTGCCAGCAGTTACAGGACAGGGGGTAATGAGCAGTTCTTC.

The V and J genes are TRBV7-9 and TRBJ1-2; D not certain. Germline V gives CDR1 SEHNR, CDR2 FQNEAQ (reference sequence). V lost 1 base, J lost 6 bases, and 18 bases lay in between. This CDR3 region has 16 residues. The DNA of the CDR3 is TGTGCCAGCAGCTTAGTCGGGCGCGACCCAGTGGATGGCTACACCTTC. Translating it yields CASSLVGRDPVDGYTF.

This rearrangement joins TRBV27 to TRBJ2-7, with 8 bases lining up with TRBD2. Germline-derived CDR1 and CDR2 are MNHEY and SMNVEV (reference sequence). The ends lost 6 bases at V and 2 bases at J; junction bases unmatched: 12. CDR3 size: 16 residues. As DNA, the CDR3 is TGTGCCAGCAGACCCCCTGCGGGGGGCGACCCCTACGAGCAGTACTTC. Translated, it gives CASRPPAGGDPYEQYF.

This rearrangement joins TRBV30 to TRBJ1-2; D is undetermined. Germline CDR1 GTSNPN, CDR2 SVGIG (reference sequence). V lost 4 bases and J lost 5, with 11 bases in between. This CDR3 spans 12 amino acids. CDR3 amino acids: CAWNPGPYGYTF. The CDR3 DNA reads TGTGCCTGGAACCCAGGCCCGTATGGCTACACCTTC.

This chain connects TRBV4-2 to TRBJ1-4; D gene ambiguous. The CDR3 loop spans 12 amino acids. From germline, CDR1 is LGHNA and CDR2 YNFKEQ. Trimming stripped 4 bases from V and 8 bases from J, with 8 bases between. The CDR3 spells CASSLLQEKLFF. For the CDR3, the DNA is TGTGCCAGCAGCCTTCTACAGGAAAAACTGTTTTTT.

This chain uses TRBV5-4 with TRBJ1-4; 8 bases are shared with TRBD1. This CDR3 is 15 amino acids long. From germline, CDR1 is SGHNT and CDR2 YYREEE (reference sequence). V shed 3 bases and J 3 bases; nucleotides not matched to a gene: 4. CDR3 protein: CASSSGTGPNEKLFF. The CDR3 nucleotides read TGTGCCAGCAGCTCGGGGACAGGCCCTAATGAAAAACTGTTTTTT.

This chain joins TRBV10-3 and TRBJ1-2; no reliable D call. The CDR3 has 15 amino acids. Germline V gene data show CDR1 as ENHRY and CDR2 as SYGVKD. V was shortened by 2 bases and J by 8 bases, with 18 bases between the two germline ends. CDR3 in DNA: TGTGCCATCAGTGAGCCAACCGACGGCGAGTCCGGCTACACCTTC. Translating gives CAISEPTDGESGYTF.

The V gene is TRBV5-1, the J gene TRBJ1-2; weak D call: TRBD1 (6 bases). The germline gives CDR1 SGHRS, CDR2 YFSETQ. V lost 3 bases to trimming and J lost 3 bases, with 12 bases between them. This CDR3 is 14 amino acids long. Here the CDR3 reads CASSSMGAYYGYTF. For the CDR3, the DNA is TGCGCCAGCAGCTCAATGGGGGCTTACTATGGCTACACCTTC.

The chain links TRBV16 to TRBJ2-7; TRBD2 matches 7 bases. Looked up from germline, CDR1 is KGHSY and CDR2 is FQNENV. V lost 4 bases to trimming and J lost 6 bases; unmatched junction nucleotides: 3. This CDR3 spans 12 amino acids. The CDR3 region has the DNA TGTGCCAGCAGCCCCTCGGGGGGCGAGCAGTACTTC. This codes for CASSPSGGEQYF.

The chain is built from TRBV7-8 and TRBJ2-7, with D unclear. CDR1 is SGHVS and CDR2 is FQNEAQ in the germline V gene. The CDR3 sequence is 14 residues long. The V gene lost 5 bases and the J gene lost 3 bases, with 14 bases spanning the gap. CDR3 DNA sequence: TGTGCCAGCAGCCCACCGGGCTCTCACTACGAGCAGTACTTC. Its protein is CASSPPGSHYEQYF. The full variable domain, its missing parts supplied by reference TRBV7-8 and TRBJ2-7, is GAGVSQSPRYKVAKRGQDVALRCDPISGHVSLFWYQQALGQGPEFLTYFQNEAQLDKSGLPSDRFFAERPEGSVSTLKIQRTQQEDSAVYLCASSPPGSHYEQYFGPGTRLTVT.

The chain has TRBV27 and TRBJ1-1, with no clear D. Between the trimmed V and J ends, which lost 5 bases and 7 bases, there was a span of 17 bases. The CDR3 covers 14 residues. Germline-derived CDR1 and CDR2 are MNHEY and SMNVEV (reference sequence). CDR3 bases: TGTGCCAGCAGTCCCCGGACCGGAGATGTTGAAGCTTTCTTT. Amino acid sequence: CASSPRTGDVEAFF.

The gene calls are TRBV12-3 or TRBV12-4 and TRBJ1-1; D not certain. CDR3 length: 13 amino acids. V lost 3 bases, J lost 11 bases, and 16 bases lay in between. In DNA, the CDR3 is TGTGCCAGCAGTTTCGGGCGCCAGGTCCAGGCTTTCTTT. Its protein product is CASSFGRQVQAFF.

The V call is TRBV6-5, the J call TRBJ1-2; 8 bases are a match to TRBD1. This CDR3 region has 13 residues. Germline assignment: CDR1 MNHEY and CDR2 SVGAGI. J gave up 4 bases and V 8 bases, and 6 bases lay outside the gene matches. The DNA for the CDR3 is TGTGCCAGCCACGGGACAGGCTTCTATGGCTACACCTTC. Its protein product is CASHGTGFYGYTF.

The V gene is TRBV28, the J gene TRBJ1-2, with D hard to call. The germline V gene encodes CDR1 MDHEN and CDR2 SYDVKM. Trimming took off 9 bases at V and 7 bases at J, with 12 bases between the two ends. The CDR3 runs 11 residues. CDR3 nucleotide sequence: TGTGCCAGTGTAGGAGGGCTTGGCTACACCTTC. Protein sequence: CASVGGLGYTF.

The chain employs TRBV12-3 or TRBV12-4 and TRBJ2-3; possibly TRBD1 for D (6 bases). The CDR3 extends over 13 amino acids. Trimming removed 6 bases at V and 4 bases at J, with 11 bases between. The CDR3 sequence is CASSLRGADTQYF. As DNA, the CDR3 is TGTGCCAGCAGCCTCAGGGGCGCAGATACGCAGTATTTT.

This clone was observed a few times. The chain recombines TRBV2 with TRBJ2-7; D is ambiguous. Germline assignment: CDR1 SNHLY and CDR2 FYNNEI. Trimming removed 4 bases at V and 3 bases at J, with 1 base between. The length of the CDR3 is 10 residues. This CDR3 reads CASSGYEQYF. As DNA, the CDR3 is TGTGCCAGCAGTGGCTACGAGCAGTACTTC.

This chain uses TRBV20-1 with TRBJ2-7; 9 positions match TRBD1. CDR1 and CDR2 from the germline V gene are DFQATT and SNEGSKA (reference sequence). This CDR3 comprises 11 residues. V shed 6 bases and J 6 bases; nucleotides not matched to a gene: 3. This chain's CDR3 is CSASTGGEQYF. The CDR3 region has the DNA TGCAGTGCGTCGACAGGGGGCGAGCAGTACTTC.

This rearrangement joins TRBV5-8 to TRBJ2-7; D possibly corresponds to TRBD1 (5 bases). V gave up 5 bases and J gave up 5 bases, with 11 bases separating them. The CDR3 consists of 12 residues. CDR1 is SGHTS and CDR2 is YDEGEE in the germline V gene. The CDR3 protein is CASRGAINEQYF. The CDR3 nucleotides are TGTGCCAGCAGAGGGGCTATAAACGAGCAGTACTTC.

J is TRBJ1-1 and V is TRBV6-5, with TRBD1 as a possible D gene (6 bases). CDR3 length: 12 amino acids. The germline V gene encodes CDR1 MNHEY and CDR2 SVGAGI. The ends were cut back, 7 bases at V and 5 bases at J, with 11 bases in the middle. CDR3 amino acids: CASNQGGTEAFF. The CDR3 bases are TGTGCCAGCAACCAAGGGGGTACTGAAGCTTTCTTT.

The chain couples TRBV29-1 to TRBJ2-7; D is possibly TRBD1 or TRBD2 (5 bases each). Trimming removed 1 base from V and 3 bases from J, with 7 bases in between. Per the germline V gene, CDR1 is SQVTM and CDR2 is ANQGSEA. The CDR3 consists of 12 residues. The CDR3 sequence: CSVEGGDYEQYF. In DNA form, the CDR3 reads TGCAGCGTTGAAGGAGGGGACTACGAGCAGTACTTC.

The V and J genes are TRBV6-5 and TRBJ2-1; TRBD1 agrees at 7 bases. Losses at the gene ends were 4 bases for V and 3 bases for J; bases not matched to a gene: 6. The CDR3 is 15 residues long. Germline lookup yields CDR1 MNHEY and CDR2 SVGAGI. This CDR3 reads CASSSPGQFYNEQFF. In DNA form, the CDR3 reads TGTGCCAGCAGTTCTCCGGGACAGTTCTACAATGAGCAGTTCTTC.

This chain joins TRBV4-1 and TRBJ1-2; TRBD1 matches 7 bases. V shed 1 base and J 5 bases; nucleotides not matched to a gene: 7. The germline CDR1 and CDR2 sequences are MGHRA and YSYEKL. CDR3 length equals 15 residues. The CDR3 loop is CASSQVGQGGYGYTF. The CDR3 DNA reads as TGCGCCAGCAGCCAAGTAGGGCAGGGGGGGTATGGCTACACCTTC.

The genes are TRBV9 and TRBJ1-3; D possibly corresponds to TRBD1 (5 bases). The germline CDR1 and CDR2 sequences are SGDLS and YYNGEE. V lost 3 bases and J lost 0, with 13 bases in between. The length of the CDR3 is 16 residues. The CDR3 sequence is CASSAAGPFSGNTIYF. The CDR3 DNA reads TGTGCCAGCAGCGCCGCAGGGCCGTTCTCTGGAAACACCATATATTTT.

V and J are TRBV6-5 and TRBJ1-2, with a weak D call TRBD1 (5 bases). The CDR3 spans 13 residues. Between the trimmed V and J ends, which lost 2 bases and 8 bases, there was a span of 12 bases. Germline V CDR1 and CDR2: MNHEY, SVGAGI. As DNA, the CDR3 is TGTGCCAGCAGTTACCGGGCAGGGCAGGGCTACACCTTC. Amino acids: CASSYRAGQGYTF.

The gene calls are TRBV7-2 and TRBJ2-7, with D possibly being TRBD2 (5 bases). The CDR3 has 15 amino acids. V was shortened by 3 bases and J by 2 bases, with 14 bases between the two germline ends. Germline CDR1 SGHTA, CDR2 FQGNSA. CDR3 sequence (DNA): TGTGCCAGCAGCTTCCCCGAATGGGGAGCCTACGAGCAGTACTTC. This encodes CASSFPEWGAYEQYF.